Listed below are T cell receptor beta chains from one sample, sequenced in a study of T cell changes during pregnancy in multiple sclerosis. Clones were read by immunoSEQ multiplex PCR, and TCRdb kept only the in-frame ones, dropping some. Among approximately 84,000 clones, 94% were seen once, and the ten largest hold 2% to 3%. Material: peripheral blood, obtained in the third trimester of pregnancy. These receptors were taken from a female donor with multiple sclerosis, enrolled in a pregnancy study. The CDR3 runs from the conserved cysteine through the conserved F or W. A D gene is named only where the DNA matches it firmly. The listing skips clone size in some rows; elsewhere it reads once, few, many or a size class.

>TRBV5-1|NA|TRBJ2-4|NA
CASSERAAKNIQYF
TGCGCCAGCAGCGAGCGGGCAGCCAAAAACATTCAGTACTTC
>TRBV7-9|NA|TRBJ1-5|once
CASSFINQPQHF
TGTGCCAGCAGCTTCATCAATCAGCCCCAGCATTTT
>TRBV13|TRBD2|TRBJ2-7|NA
CASSFPSGRSSYEQYF
TGTGCCAGCAGCTTCCCTAGCGGGAGAAGCTCCTACGAGCAGTACTTC
>TRBV10-3|TRBD1|TRBJ2-4|once
CAVGTEKNIQYF
TGTGCCGTCGGGACAGAGAAAAACATTCAGTACTTC
>TRBV5-4|NA|TRBJ1-2|NA
CASSSSQRGSYGYTF
TGTGCCAGCAGCTCCAGCCAACGGGGGAGCTATGGCTACACCTTC
>TRBV4-1|TRBD1|TRBJ2-7|once
CASSQSGTVYEQYF
TGCGCCAGCAGTCAATCCGGGACAGTCTACGAGCAGTACTTC
>TRBV5-1|TRBD2|TRBJ2-3|NA
CASSWSGGAITSTDTQYF
TGCGCCAGCAGCTGGAGCGGGGGGGCGATCACTAGCACAGATACGCAGTATTTT
>TRBV10-2|TRBD2|TRBJ2-1|NA
CASSGTYSGGVNEQFF
TGCGCCAGCAGCGGGACTTATAGCGGGGGGGTGAATGAGCAGTTCTTC
>TRBV7-4|TRBD2|TRBJ2-2|NA
CASSLRLAGGNTGELFF
TGTGCCAGCAGCTTACGGCTAGCGGGGGGTAACACCGGGGAGCTGTTTTTT
>TRBV23-1|NA|TRBJ1-2|NA
CASSREQGSRGYTF
TGCGCCAGCAGTCGCGAACAGGGCTCCCGTGGCTACACCTTC
>TRBV7-9|NA|TRBJ1-2|NA
CASSPQDPSGYTF
TGTGCCAGCAGCCCCCAGGATCCGAGTGGCTACACCTTC
>TRBV19|TRBD1|TRBJ2-2|NA
CASTTGTGGLGELFF
TGTGCCAGTACTACCGGGACAGGGGGCCTCGGGGAGCTGTTTTTT